The present TCR beta chain was sequenced within a study of T cell changes during pregnancy in multiple sclerosis (dated by TCRdb to the late 2010s). With regard to the full study: In women with multiple sclerosis, the researchers looked at how the T cell repertoire shifted as pregnancy progressed.

The library was generated by the immunoSEQ multiplex PCR assay. In its TCRdb copy, this immuneACCESS table keeps in-frame sequences only and misses some clones. Where compared with another copy, unresolved V genes explain less than half of these, and the others have no known cause. The sample table lists over 70,000 clones, around 93% of them with a count of one. About 2.4% of the sample goes to the ten largest clones. With regard to this clone: What this receptor recognizes is not known. No much larger clone exists at a distance of one base, and base qualities are not known.

From the cysteine through the phenylalanine, the CDR3 covers 14 amino acids. Only the CDR3 portion is preserved as DNA: 42 bases, with reading frame beginning at the first base. V and J lose 0 bases and 9 bases, and a span of 12 bases separates them. The germline V gene specifies KGHSH as CDR1 and LQKENI as CDR2. The sample was peripheral blood, taken in the third trimester of pregnancy. The TCR sequence derives from a female donor with multiple sclerosis, enrolled in a pregnancy study. This chain is built from TRBV18 and TRBJ2-1; TRBD1 is a possible D gene, resting on 6 matching bases. The DNA sequence is TGTGCCAGCTCACCACCTAGTTTCAGGGGTGAGCAGTTCTTC. This sequence encodes CASSPPSFRGEQFF.